The 30 T cell receptor beta chains below were found in one sample sequenced in a study of T cells expressing NK-cell markers (dated by TCRdb to about 2020). Library prep was done by 5' RACE. The sample was run on an Illumina HiSeq 2000. Following reprocessing of the reads by TCRdb, the data hold one row per CDR3 protein sequence and no DNA is available. The table for this sample lists around 380,000 distinct CDR3 sequences. The top ten clones comprise about 10% of the sample. Sequences were obtained from blood T cells: a sorted CD56 or NKG2C T cell subset, CD4+ or CD8+ T cells, or bulk PBMC T cells (not recorded which). These receptor sequences come from a woman between 50 and 59 years old in good health. Donor details come from another sample of the same person, matched by shared clones.

This sequence joins TRBV4-1 and TRBJ2-1. The CDR3 is 16 amino acids. CDR1 is MGHRA and CDR2 is YSYEKL in the germline V gene. The CDR3: CASSPLSGSSYNEQFF.

The chain has TRBV20-1 and TRBJ1-3; checking the TCRdb D call of TRBD1 is not possible without DNA. CDR1 DFQATT and CDR2 SNEGSKA come from the germline V gene (reference sequence). There are 13 residues in the CDR3. The CDR3: CSVRGALGNTIYF.

The chain links TRBV29-1 to TRBJ2-7; TCRdb's D call, TRBD2, is unchecked because there is no DNA. Germline values: CDR1 SQVTM, CDR2 ANQGSEA. The CDR3 is 14 residues long. CDR3 region: CSVGSSGSSYEQYF.

The chain employs TRBV3-1 and TRBJ1-1. This CDR3 contains 14 residues. The V gene's germline CDR1 is LGHDT and CDR2 YNNKEL (reference sequence). The CDR3 reads CASSHYHQAGEAFF.

The rearrangement links TRBV2 to TRBJ1-1; TCRdb proposes TRBD1, but this gene call is untestable without DNA. This CDR3 is 16 amino acids long. Germline V gene lookup returns CDR1 SNHLY and CDR2 FYNNEI. The chain's CDR3 is CASSAVGGGMNTEAFF.

CDR3 amino acids: CASSLRRETLRETQYF. This sequence joins TRBV12-3 or TRBV12-4 and TRBJ2-5; TCRdb proposes TRBD2, but this gene call is untestable without DNA. The CDR3 runs to 16 residues.

The CDR3 reads CASSQAGGTSGHNEQFF. The V call is TRBV3-1, the J call TRBJ2-1; the TRBD2 assignment by TCRdb is unverifiable without DNA. This CDR3 spans 17 amino acids. The V gene's germline CDR1 is LGHDT and CDR2 YNNKEL (reference sequence).

The chain employs TRBV7-9 and TRBJ1-4. CDR1 and CDR2 from the germline V gene are SEHNR and FQNEAQ (reference sequence). The CDR3 length is 15 residues. The CDR3 protein is CASSPKTEPNEKLFF.

V and J are TRBV3-1 and TRBJ1-1; with no DNA, the TCRdb D assignment of TRBD1 cannot be verified. Germline values: CDR1 LGHDT, CDR2 YNNKEL (reference sequence). The length of the CDR3 is 14 residues. The CDR3 spells CASSQGTGFSEAFF.

V is TRBV7-9 and J is TRBJ2-1. CDR1 SEHNR and CDR2 FQNEAQ come from the germline V gene (reference sequence). The CDR3 sequence is 14 residues long. CDR3 protein: CASSPKGSFHEQFF.

The rearrangement joins TRBV5-1 to TRBJ2-7; the D call from TCRdb, TRBD1, cannot be confirmed without DNA. The V gene's germline CDR1 is SGHRS and CDR2 YFSETQ. The CDR3 consists of 14 residues. The CDR3: CASSLNAGAGEQYF.

The CDR3 protein is CASSVGQGNTIYF. The J gene is TRBJ1-3, the V gene TRBV9. The CDR3 is made up of 13 amino acids. From germline, CDR1 is SGDLS and CDR2 YYNGEE. The full variable domain, rest sourced from reference TRBV9 and TRBJ1-3, is DSGVTQTPKHLITATGQRVTLRCSPRSGDLSVYWYQQSLDQGLQFLIQYYNGEERAKGNILERFSAQQFPDLHSELNLSSLELGDSALYFCASSVGQGNTIYFGEGSWLTVV.

The rearrangement uses TRBV5-1 and TRBJ2-3; the D gene TCRdb calls, TRBD1, cannot be checked with no DNA. The CDR3 covers 16 residues. Per germline, CDR1 SGHRS and CDR2 YFSETQ. The CDR3: CASSTTPGQITDTQYF.

The CDR3 loop reads CSDSPLAGRVEQFF. The rearrangement uses TRBV20-1 and TRBJ2-1; the D call from TCRdb, TRBD2, cannot be confirmed without DNA. The CDR3 is made up of 14 amino acids. Germline V gene lookup returns CDR1 DFQATT and CDR2 SNEGSKA (reference sequence).

The V gene is TRBV12-3 or TRBV12-4, the J gene TRBJ2-2; TCRdb designates TRBD1, a call that cannot be tested without DNA. The CDR3 consists of 19 residues. This CDR3 is CASSPYLSGSGTNTGELFF.

The chain employs TRBV7-7 and TRBJ2-3; TCRdb reports TRBD2, a call that lacks DNA to check it against. Germline assignment: CDR1 SSHAT and CDR2 FNYEAQ (reference sequence). The CDR3 extends over 14 amino acids. The CDR3 loop reads CAAGLAGLLYTQYF.

J is TRBJ2-1 and V is TRBV4-1; there is no DNA to check the TCRdb D call of TRBD2. The CDR3 has 18 amino acids. In germline, CDR1 is MGHRA, CDR2 YSYEKL. The CDR3 is CASSQEWVAGGLNNEQFF.

CDR3 loop: CASTSRGDNEQFF. The chain carries TRBV12-3 or TRBV12-4 and TRBJ2-1. CDR3 length: 13 amino acids.

This chain uses TRBV11-2 with TRBJ2-3. The CDR3 covers 14 residues. The germline V gene has CDR1 SGHAT and CDR2 FQNNGV. The CDR3 reads CASSFGASTDTQYF.

V usage is TRBV5-1 and J usage is TRBJ2-1. Germline assignment: CDR1 SGHRS and CDR2 YFSETQ. This CDR3 comprises 14 residues. The CDR3 loop reads CASSLGRANNEQFF.

The J gene is TRBJ2-1, the V gene TRBV7-2. The germline V gene has CDR1 SGHTA and CDR2 FQGNSA. The CDR3 is 16 residues long. The CDR3 loop is CASSPGYGRADNEQFF.

CDR3 loop: CASKGLEDTGELFF. V and J are TRBV10-3 and TRBJ2-2; TCRdb outputs TRBD2, but without DNA this stays unchecked. The CDR3 spans 14 residues. Germline CDR1 ENHRY, CDR2 SYGVKD.

V is TRBV29-1 and J is TRBJ2-3; TCRdb gives TRBD1 as the D gene, but with no DNA this cannot be confirmed. Germline CDR1 is SQVTM and CDR2 is ANQGSEA. The CDR3 runs 14 residues. CDR3 residues: CSVETGQGPDTQYF.

J is TRBJ2-3 and V is TRBV27; with no DNA, the TCRdb D assignment of TRBD2 cannot be verified. The germline gives CDR1 MNHEY, CDR2 SMNVEV (reference sequence). There are 15 residues in the CDR3. The CDR3 spells CASSAYREGTDTQYF.

The rearrangement joins TRBV25-1 to TRBJ2-2; as DNA is missing, the TRBD1 call by TCRdb cannot be tested. Germline V gene data show CDR1 as MGHDK and CDR2 as SYGVNS. The CDR3 contains 14 residues. The CDR3 loop is CASSEVGITGELFF.

CDR3 residues: CASSGIGKTYEQYF. The J gene is TRBJ2-7, the V gene TRBV4-1; TCRdb's D call of TRBD1 is untestable without DNA. The CDR3 spans 14 residues. The germline V gene encodes CDR1 MGHRA and CDR2 YSYEKL.

The CDR3 spells CSARDWTHPGDTQYF. The chain employs TRBV20-1 and TRBJ2-3; lacking DNA, the TRBD1 call made by TCRdb goes unchecked. The CDR3 is 15 residues long. Looked up from germline, CDR1 is DFQATT and CDR2 is SNEGSKA (reference sequence).

CDR3 residues: CASSFGKQETQYF. This chain connects TRBV5-1 to TRBJ2-5. This CDR3 comprises 13 residues. Germline V gene data show CDR1 as SGHRS and CDR2 as YFSETQ.

The chain has TRBV29-1 and TRBJ2-7; without DNA, the TCRdb call of TRBD1 cannot be checked. Looked up from germline, CDR1 is SQVTM and CDR2 is ANQGSEA. The CDR3 is made up of 13 amino acids. This chain's CDR3 is CSVTSGPYGEQYF.

The chain recombines TRBV12-3 or TRBV12-4 with TRBJ2-7; TCRdb's D gene call, TRBD2, goes unchecked for lack of DNA. The CDR3 totals 15 residues. The CDR3: CASSLVGGLFSEQYF.